The next 12 T cell receptor beta chains were all read from a single sample in a study of blood T cell repertoires in COVID-19. Data came from immunoSEQ multiplex PCR; TCRdb stores just in-frame clones and leaves some out. Of a few hundred thousand clones in the sample, 65% to 90% are singletons; the top ten hold approximately 5.1%. The sample was peripheral blood. Every receptor here comes from a man aged 50 or older with active or convalescent COVID-19.

The J gene is TRBJ2-7, the V gene TRBV6-2 or TRBV6-3; no reliable D call. Trimming left V 1 base short and J 3 bases short, with 7 bases between. The length of the CDR3 is 13 residues. Germline-derived CDR1 and CDR2 are MNHEY and SVGEGT. The chain's CDR3 is CASSYFPLYEQYF. For the CDR3, the DNA is TGTGCCAGCAGTTACTTTCCTCTCTACGAGCAGTACTTC.

This rearrangement joins TRBV25-1 to TRBJ1-5; D remains ambiguous. Deletions cut 5 bases from V and 2 bases from J, with 16 bases between. Germline V lookup: CDR1 MGHDK, CDR2 SYGVNS. CDR3 length: 16 residues. The CDR3 spells CASSPPGGVGNQPQHF. CDR3 DNA sequence: TGTGCCAGCAGTCCCCCCGGCGGGGTTGGCAATCAGCCCCAGCATTTT. Drawing the rest from reference TRBV25-1 and TRBJ1-5, the complete variable domain is EADIYQTPRYLVIGTGKKITLECSQTMGHDKMYWYQQDPGMELHLIHYSYGVNSTEKGDLSSESTVSRIRTEHFPLTLESARPSHTSQYLCASSPPGGVGNQPQHFGDGTRLSIL.

The V call is TRBV29-1, the J call TRBJ2-7, with a possible D match to TRBD1 (5 bases). This CDR3 has 13 residues. V was clipped by 1 base and J by 3 bases, with 10 bases between them. Germline values: CDR1 SQVTM, CDR2 ANQGSEA. The CDR3 loop is CSVEAQGNYEQYF. The CDR3 coding sequence is TGCAGCGTTGAAGCTCAGGGAAACTACGAGCAGTACTTC.

This clone has more than one count but fewer than ten. The chain combines TRBV7-9 with TRBJ1-6; maybe TRBD1 (5 bases). This CDR3 has 17 amino acids. The germline CDR1 and CDR2 sequences are SEHNR and FQNEAQ (reference sequence). Trimming removed 4 bases at V and 5 bases at J, with 18 bases between. The CDR3 reads CASSSYRTTDDNSPLHF. The CDR3 DNA is TGTGCCAGCAGCTCCTACAGGACCACCGACGATAATTCACCCCTCCACTTT.

The rearrangement uses TRBV5-1 and TRBJ2-7, with TRBD2 matching over 12 bases. CDR3 size: 16 residues. Trimming cost V 0 bases and J 5 bases; bases outside gene matches: 6. The germline CDR1 and CDR2 sequences are SGHRS and YFSETQ. The chain's CDR3 is CASSLGELAGGDEQYF. CDR3 DNA: TGCGCCAGCAGCTTGGGGGAACTAGCGGGAGGAGACGAGCAGTACTTC.

The chain links TRBV20-1 to TRBJ1-1; D is uncertain. The CDR3 is made up of 13 amino acids. Germline lookup yields CDR1 DFQATT and CDR2 SNEGSKA (reference sequence). V was clipped by 3 bases and J by 0 bases, with 8 bases between them. CDR3 in amino acids: CSASGLMNTEAFF. In DNA form, the CDR3 reads TGCAGTGCTAGTGGCCTAATGAACACTGAAGCTTTCTTT.

This clone has just one count. The chain's CDR3 is CASSLGRTNEQFF. CDR3 DNA: TGTGCCAGCAGCTTGGGGAGAACTAATGAGCAGTTCTTC. V usage is TRBV5-4 and J usage is TRBJ2-1, with D hard to call. V was trimmed by 0 bases and J by 7 bases, leaving 8 bases between them. Per germline, CDR1 SGHNT and CDR2 YYREEE (reference sequence). This CDR3 has 13 residues.

The gene calls are TRBV30 and TRBJ1-4, with D tentatively TRBD1 (5 bases). CDR1 is GTSNPN and CDR2 is SVGIG in the germline V gene (reference sequence). V was trimmed by 5 bases and J by 5 bases, leaving 12 bases between them. The CDR3 is made up of 13 amino acids. The chain's CDR3 is CAWSAQGNEKLFF. The CDR3 bases are TGTGCCTGGTCTGCCCAGGGAAATGAAAAACTGTTTTTT.

This clone occurred a few times. V gene TRBV12-3 or TRBV12-4 combines with J gene TRBJ1-5; D remains unclear. The CDR3 is 13 residues long. V was cut by 9 bases and J by 0 bases, with 9 bases left in between. This CDR3 reads CASSVTSNQPQHF. In DNA form, the CDR3 reads TGTGCCAGTTCAGTCACTAGCAATCAGCCCCAGCATTTT.

This chain uses TRBV18 with TRBJ1-2, with a possible D match to TRBD1 (6 bases). The germline V gene has CDR1 KGHSH and CDR2 LQKENI. The CDR3 runs 14 residues. The V and J ends lost 3 bases and 6 bases respectively, with 14 bases between them. Here the CDR3 DNA reads TGTGCCAGCTCACCCCCGAGCCAGGGGCATGGCTACACCTTC. Amino acid sequence: CASSPPSQGHGYTF.

The chain employs TRBV5-4 and TRBJ1-1; 7 nucleotides align to TRBD1. The CDR3 length is 16 residues. CDR1 and CDR2 from the germline V gene are SGHNT and YYREEE (reference sequence). The V segment lost 0 bases and the J segment 3 bases; nucleotides outside the gene matches: 8. The CDR3 here is CASSLATTGSYTEAFF. Here the CDR3 DNA reads TGTGCCAGCAGCTTGGCGACGACAGGGTCGTACACTGAAGCTTTCTTT. Full variable domain (remainder filled in from reference TRBV5-4 and TRBJ1-1): ETGVTQSPTHLIKTRGQQVTLRCSSQSGHNTVSWYQQALGQGPQFIFQYYREEENGRGNFPPRFSGLQFPNYSSELNVNALELDDSALYLCASSLATTGSYTEAFFGQGTRLTVV.

The chain links TRBV21-1 to TRBJ2-7; TRBD2 was called by the table and not checked on the DNA. TRBV21-1 is termed a pseudogene. CDR3 size: 16 residues. CDR3 bases: TGTGCCAGCAGCAAAAAGACTAGCGGGTCTTCCTACGAGCAGTACTTC. This codes for CASSKKTSGSSYEQYF.